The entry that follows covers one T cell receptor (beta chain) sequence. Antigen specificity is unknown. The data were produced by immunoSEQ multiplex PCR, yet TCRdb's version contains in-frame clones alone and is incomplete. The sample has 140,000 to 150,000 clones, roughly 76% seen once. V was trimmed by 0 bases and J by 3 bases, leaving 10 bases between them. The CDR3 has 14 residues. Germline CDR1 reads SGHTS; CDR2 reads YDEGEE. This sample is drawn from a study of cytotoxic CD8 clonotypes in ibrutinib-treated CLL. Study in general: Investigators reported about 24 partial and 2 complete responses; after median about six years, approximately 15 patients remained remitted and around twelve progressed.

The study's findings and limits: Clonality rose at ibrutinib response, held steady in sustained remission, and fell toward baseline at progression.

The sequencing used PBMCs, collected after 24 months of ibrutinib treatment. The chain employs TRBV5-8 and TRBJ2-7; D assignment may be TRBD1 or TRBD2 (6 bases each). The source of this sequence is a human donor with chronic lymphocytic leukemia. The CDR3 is CASSLVRGGYEQYF. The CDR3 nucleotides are TGTGCCAGCAGCTTGGTCAGGGGAGGCTACGAGCAGTACTTC.